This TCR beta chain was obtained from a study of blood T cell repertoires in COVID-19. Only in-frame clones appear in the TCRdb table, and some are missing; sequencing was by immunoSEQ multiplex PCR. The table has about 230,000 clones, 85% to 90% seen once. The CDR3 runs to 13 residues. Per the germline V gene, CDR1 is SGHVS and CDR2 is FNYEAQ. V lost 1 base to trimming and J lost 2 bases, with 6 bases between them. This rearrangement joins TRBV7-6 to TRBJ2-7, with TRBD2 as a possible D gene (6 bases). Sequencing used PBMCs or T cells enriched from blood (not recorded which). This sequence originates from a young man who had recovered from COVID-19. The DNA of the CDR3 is TGTGCCAGCAGCTTAGGGGAGGCCTACGAGCAGTACTTC. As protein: CASSLGEAYEQYF. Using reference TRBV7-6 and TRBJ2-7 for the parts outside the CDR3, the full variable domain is GAGVSQSPRYKVTKRGQDVALRCDPISGHVSLYWYRQALGQGPEFLTYFNYEAQQDKSGLPNDRFSAERPEGSISTLTIQRTEQRDSAMYRCASSLGEAYEQYFGPGTRLTVT.